This passage covers 25 T cell receptor beta chains from one sample sequenced in a study of T cell responses to AZD1222 COVID-19 vaccine. Clones were sequenced by immunoSEQ multiplex PCR, and TCRdb holds only the in-frame ones, with some missing. The sample records about 85,000 clones, 85% to 90% being singletons. The material was peripheral blood, obtained on day 0 of AZD1222 vaccination. The receptors were gathered from an adult in good health.

This clone was found a few times. The V gene is TRBV11-2, the J gene TRBJ2-3, with 7 bases that match TRBD2. The ends lost 0 bases at V and 1 base at J; junction bases unmatched: 4. This CDR3 region has 16 residues. The V gene's germline CDR1 is SGHAT and CDR2 FQNNGV. CDR3 sequence (DNA): TGTGCCAGCAGCTTAGATCGGGGAGGGGGCACAGATACGCAGTATTTT. Translating gives CASSLDRGGGTDTQYF.

This sequence joins TRBV28 and TRBJ1-2, with D uncertain. V dropped 5 bases and J dropped 0 bases, with 7 bases sitting between them. The CDR3 extends over 13 amino acids. Germline CDR1 is MDHEN and CDR2 is SYDVKM. This CDR3 reads CASSTPSNYGYTF. CDR3 nucleotide sequence: TGTGCCAGCAGTACCCCGTCTAACTATGGCTACACCTTC.

The V and J genes are TRBV27 and TRBJ1-3, with 11 bases lining up with TRBD1. The V gene's germline CDR1 is MNHEY and CDR2 SMNVEV (reference sequence). CDR3 size: 21 residues. V was pared by 6 bases and J by 0 bases, with 19 bases of the junction left unmatched. The CDR3 coding sequence is TGTGCCAGCAGCATAGCGAATCTCGGGACAGGGGGACCATTCTCTGGAAACACCATATATTTT. Its protein product is CASSIANLGTGGPFSGNTIYF.

This clone has more than one count but fewer than ten. The chain recombines TRBV6-2 or TRBV6-3 with TRBJ2-5; D is unclear. The CDR3 is 14 residues long. Trimming removed 5 bases at V and 6 bases at J, with 16 bases between. In germline, CDR1 is MNHEY, CDR2 SVGEGT. CDR3 amino acids: CASSKDQVRQTQYF. The CDR3 DNA follows: TGTGCCAGCAGTAAGGATCAGGTGAGACAGACCCAGTACTTC.

J is TRBJ1-2 and V is TRBV27; D is perhaps TRBD1 (6 bases). This CDR3 has 16 amino acids. V was trimmed by 7 bases and J by 1 base, leaving 19 bases between them. Per the germline V gene, CDR1 is MNHEY and CDR2 is SMNVEV (reference sequence). The CDR3: CASTSRGGPGNYGYTF. The CDR3 bases are TGTGCCAGCACTTCGCGCGGGGGGCCGGGTAACTATGGCTACACCTTC.

This clone was picked up one time. This chain connects TRBV11-2 to TRBJ1-2; TRBD1 agrees at 9 bases. The CDR3 sequence is 18 residues long. Germline V lookup: CDR1 SGHAT, CDR2 FQNNGV. V lost 5 bases and J lost 6; bases outside the gene matches: 19. The CDR3, as DNA: TGTGCCAGCAGCCCCCAACTTCCTACGGACAGGGGATTAGATGGCTACACCTTC. Translated: CASSPQLPTDRGLDGYTF.

The chain couples TRBV4-1 to TRBJ1-4, with 7 bases fitting TRBD1. V was pared by 0 bases and J by 4 bases, with 5 bases of the junction left unmatched. The CDR3 is 16 amino acids. Per the germline V gene, CDR1 is MGHRA and CDR2 is YSYEKL. CDR3 in amino acids: CASSQDPRGGNEKLFF. CDR3 DNA: TGCGCCAGCAGCCAAGATCCCAGGGGGGGTAATGAAAAACTGTTTTTT.

The rearrangement uses TRBV9 and TRBJ1-1, with D hard to call. The CDR3 is made up of 15 amino acids. The germline V and J ends were trimmed by 0 bases and 3 bases, with 12 bases remaining between them. The V gene's germline CDR1 is SGDLS and CDR2 YYNGEE. The CDR3 nucleotides read TGTGCCAGCAGCGTAGAACAAATAGGTTACACTGAAGCTTTCTTT. Translation: CASSVEQIGYTEAFF. The entire variable domain, with the rest obtained from reference TRBV9 and TRBJ1-1, is as follows: DSGVTQTPKHLITATGQRVTLRCSPRSGDLSVYWYQQSLDQGLQFLIQYYNGEERAKGNILERFSAQQFPDLHSELNLSSLELGDSALYFCASSVEQIGYTEAFFGQGTRLTVV.

The V and J genes are TRBV28 and TRBJ1-5, with a tentative D call TRBD1 (6 bases). The CDR3 runs 16 residues. Trimming removed 5 bases from V and 1 base from J, with 15 bases in between. The germline gives CDR1 MDHEN, CDR2 SYDVKM. The CDR3 nucleotides are TGTGCCAGCAGTGGGATGGGACACCTAAGCAATCAGCCCCAGCATTTT. It translates to CASSGMGHLSNQPQHF. Using reference TRBV28 and TRBJ1-5 for the parts outside the CDR3, the full variable domain is DVKVTQSSRYLVKRTGEKVFLECVQDMDHENMFWYRQDPGLGLRLIYFSYDVKMKEKGDIPEGYSVSREKKERFSLILESASTNQTSMYLCASSGMGHLSNQPQHFGDGTRLSIL.

This chain uses TRBV30 with TRBJ1-1; the D gene is possibly TRBD1 (5 bases). The CDR3 spans 15 residues. From germline, CDR1 is GTSNPN and CDR2 SVGIG (reference sequence). Between the trimmed V and J ends, which lost 1 base and 4 bases, there was a span of 16 bases. For the CDR3, the DNA is TGTGCCTGGAGTGATACACCAGGGAGGAGCACTGAAGCTTTCTTT. Translation gives CAWSDTPGRSTEAFF.

The rearrangement uses TRBV5-1 and TRBJ1-4, with D possibly TRBD1 on 5 matching bases. Trimming took off 0 bases at V and 3 bases at J, with 12 bases between the two ends. The CDR3 is 16 residues long. In germline, CDR1 is SGHRS, CDR2 YFSETQ. Here the CDR3 DNA reads TGCGCCAGCAGCTTGGCCAACGGGGGACCTAATGAAAAACTGTTTTTT. Protein sequence: CASSLANGGPNEKLFF.

The chain joins TRBV18 to TRBJ2-7; 9 nucleotides agree with TRBD2. Germline-derived CDR1 and CDR2 are KGHSH and LQKENI. Germline trimming cut 8 bases from V and 1 base from J; bases unmatched to any gene: 9. The CDR3 runs to 15 residues. Here the CDR3 DNA reads TGTGCCAGCCCTACGGCGGGAGGGCCTTCCTACGAGCAGTACTTC. Protein sequence: CASPTAGGPSYEQYF.

The rearrangement joins TRBV27 to TRBJ1-5, with TRBD1 identical over 10 bases. In germline, CDR1 is MNHEY, CDR2 SMNVEV (reference sequence). V gave up 5 bases and J gave up 2 bases; unmatched junction bases: 6. The CDR3 runs 16 residues. CDR3 residues: CASSARQGAGNQPQHF. The CDR3 nucleotides are TGTGCCAGCAGTGCAAGACAGGGGGCTGGCAATCAGCCCCAGCATTTT.

The V and J genes are TRBV5-6 and TRBJ1-2; 7 bases map to TRBD1. This CDR3 is 14 amino acids long. Trimming took 5 bases from V and 0 from J; bases not matched to a gene: 4. Looked up from germline, CDR1 is SGHDT and CDR2 is YYEEEE. The CDR3 here is CASRQGPANYGYTF. CDR3 nucleotide sequence: TGTGCCAGCAGACAGGGGCCTGCTAACTATGGCTACACCTTC.

CDR3 bases: TGTGCCAGCAGTTACGAGGACAGGGCGTACAATGAGCAGTTCTTC. It yields the protein CASSYEDRAYNEQFF. The chain joins TRBV6-6 to TRBJ2-1; 8 positions agree with TRBD1. V shed 2 bases and J 4 bases; nucleotides not matched to a gene: 4. Germline CDR1 reads MNHNY; CDR2 reads SVGAGI (reference sequence). The CDR3 extends over 15 amino acids.

V usage is TRBV6-2 or TRBV6-3 and J usage is TRBJ2-2; D may be TRBD1 (6 bases). This CDR3 region has 13 residues. V was pared by 6 bases and J by 5 bases, with 10 bases between. Germline-derived CDR1 and CDR2 are MNHEY and SVGEGT. The CDR3 region has the DNA TGTGCCAGCAGCAACAGGGAAACCGGGGAGCTGTTTTTT. Translated, it gives CASSNRETGELFF.

Worth noting for this clone: A junction boundary mismatches the germline segment, possibly from a read error. CDR3 coding DNA: TGTGCTAGCAGCTTAAGTGCGAACACTGAAGCTTTCTTT. Amino acid sequence: CASSLSANTEAFF. This chain uses TRBV7-7 with TRBJ1-1; D not resolved. Germline CDR1 and CDR2: SSHAT and FNYEAQ (reference sequence). This CDR3 has 13 amino acids.

A few counts support this clone. V gene TRBV3-1 (or the pseudogene TRBV3-2) combines with J gene TRBJ1-2, with 8 positions matching TRBD1. The length of the CDR3 is 15 residues. From germline, CDR1 is LGHDT and CDR2 YNNKEL (reference sequence). The J segment lost 5 bases and the V segment lost 4 bases, leaving 9 bases of the junction unmatched. This chain's CDR3 is CASSLRDRRQYGYTF. The CDR3 DNA reads TGTGCCAGCAGCCTCCGGGACAGGAGACAATATGGCTACACCTTC.

This chain links TRBV9 with TRBJ1-2; D remains ambiguous. V lost 0 bases and J 8 bases, leaving 14 bases between the germline ends. The CDR3 sequence is 14 residues long. Looked up from germline, CDR1 is SGDLS and CDR2 is YYNGEE. The DNA for the CDR3 is TGTGCCAGCAGCGTAGGTAATCCGGCTAGCGGCTACACCTTC. This sequence encodes CASSVGNPASGYTF.

The genes are TRBV3-1 (or the pseudogene TRBV3-2) and TRBJ2-7; TRBD1 matches at 9 bases. Germline lookup yields CDR1 LGHDT and CDR2 YNNKEL (reference sequence). Losses at the gene ends were 1 base for V and 0 bases for J; bases not matched to a gene: 4. The CDR3 covers 16 residues. CDR3 residues: CASSQATGGSSYEQYF. CDR3 sequence (DNA): TGTGCCAGCAGCCAAGCGACAGGGGGAAGCTCCTACGAGCAGTACTTC.

The CDR3 sequence is CASSLGDRNQPQHF. Here the CDR3 DNA reads TGCGCCAGCAGCTTGGGGGACAGAAATCAGCCCCAGCATTTT. The V call is TRBV5-1, the J call TRBJ1-5; 7 bases map to TRBD1. Germline CDR1 reads SGHRS; CDR2 reads YFSETQ. The CDR3 length is 14 residues. V dropped 0 bases and J dropped 4; count of bases not matched to a gene: 1.

This clone was detected once. This chain joins TRBV5-1 and TRBJ1-3, with D possibly being TRBD1 (5 bases). The V gene's germline CDR1 is SGHRS and CDR2 YFSETQ. Trimming left V 4 bases short and J 3 bases short, with 17 bases between. The CDR3 totals 16 residues. This CDR3 reads CASSPGEGSGGNTIYF. CDR3 nucleotides: TGCGCCAGCAGCCCCGGTGAGGGGTCGGGTGGAAACACCATATATTTT.

The chain is built from TRBV5-1 and TRBJ2-7, with a weak D call TRBD1 (6 bases). Germline-derived CDR1 and CDR2 are SGHRS and YFSETQ. The CDR3 extends over 15 amino acids. V was clipped by 2 bases and J by 2 bases, with 14 bases between them. CDR3 sequence reads: CASSFGTSATYEQYF. In nucleotides, the CDR3 is TGCGCCAGCAGCTTTGGGACATCGGCCACCTACGAGCAGTACTTC.

The chain uses TRBV5-5 and TRBJ2-1; weak D call: TRBD1 (5 bases). This CDR3 is 14 amino acids long. Germline CDR1 is SGHKS and CDR2 is YYEKEE (reference sequence). The V end was cut by 0 bases, the J end by 1 base, with 5 bases between. In nucleotides, the CDR3 is TGTGCCAGCAGCTTGGGACAGTCCTACAATGAGCAGTTCTTC. It codes for CASSLGQSYNEQFF. Drawing the rest from reference TRBV5-5 and TRBJ2-1, the complete variable domain is DAGVTQSPTHLIKTRGQQVTLRCSPISGHKSVSWYQQVLGQGPQFIFQYYEKEERGRGNFPDRFSARQFPNYSSELNVNALLLGDSALYLCASSLGQSYNEQFFGPGTRLTVL.

The chain carries TRBV6-2 or TRBV6-3 and TRBJ1-1; the D gene is possibly TRBD1 (5 bases). Germline loops: CDR1 MNHEY, CDR2 SVGEGT. Trimming shortened V by 2 bases and J by 2 bases, and 6 bases separated the two germline ends. The CDR3 has 13 residues. The DNA for the CDR3 is TGTGCCAGCAGTTACCGGGACAACACTGAAGCTTTCTTT. It is translated as CASSYRDNTEAFF.